Listed below are T cell receptor beta chains from one sample, sequenced in a study of cytomegalovirus exposure and HLA in healthy donors. Repertoires were generated with immunoSEQ multiplex PCR, while TCRdb's copy carries only in-frame clones and drops some. The sample has under 70,000 clones, roughly two thirds seen once. Sequenced sample: PBMCs. Receptor source: a woman aged 30 to 39 in good health and CMV-seronegative. Both conserved end residues are part of each CDR3. A D gene is named only where the DNA matches it firmly. Only some rows state a clone size, as once, few, many or a class for expanded clones.

CASSSGGFDEQYF	TGTGCCAGCAGTTCCGGGGGGTTCGACGAGCAGTACTTC	TRBV28	TRBJ2-7	TRBD2	.
CASSSRQRGETQYF	TGTGCCAGCAGCTCCCGGCAGCGGGGAGAGACCCAGTACTTC	TRBV7-2	TRBJ2-5	TRBD2	.
CASSRDRGFSGNTIYF	TGTGCCAGCAGCCGGGACAGGGGTTTTTCTGGAAACACCATATATTTT	TRBV4-2	TRBJ1-3	TRBD1	.
CASSISGQPSGTQYF	TGTGCCAGCAGCATATCGGGACAGCCAAGCGGGACCCAGTACTTC	TRBV7-6	TRBJ2-5	TRBD1	once
CASSLAGQATSTDTQYF	TGTGCCAGCAGCTTAGCTGGACAGGCCACTAGCACAGATACGCAGTATTTT	TRBV5-4	TRBJ2-3	TRBD1	.
CASSQAILGGYTF	TGTGCCAGCAGCCAAGCCATTCTCGGTGGCTACACCTTC	TRBV14	TRBJ1-2	.	.
CASSLAPDGTGYEQYF	TGTGCCAGCAGCTTAGCTCCTGACGGGACAGGCTACGAGCAGTACTTC	TRBV7-6	TRBJ2-7	TRBD1	.
CASSYPSGGAADTQYF	TGTGCCAGCAGTTACCCTAGCGGGGGGGCGGCAGATACGCAGTATTTT	TRBV6-5	TRBJ2-3	TRBD2	.
CASSRTGITDTQYF	TGTGCCAGCAGCCGGACAGGGATAACAGATACGCAGTATTTT	TRBV11-1	TRBJ2-3	TRBD1	.
CAWSEILGHEQYF	TGTGCCTGGAGTGAAATCTTGGGCCACGAGCAGTACTTC	TRBV30	TRBJ2-7	.	.
CASGFASYEQYF	TGTGCCAGCGGCTTCGCCTCCTACGAGCAGTACTTC	TRBV2	TRBJ2-7	.	few
CASSVVPSGGTNEQFF	TGTGCCAGCAGCGTAGTCCCCAGCGGGGGAACCAATGAGCAGTTCTTC	TRBV9	TRBJ2-1	TRBD2	.
CASRLTGRVGELFF	TGTGCCAGTAGATTGACAGGGCGCGTCGGGGAGCTGTTTTTT	TRBV19	TRBJ2-2	TRBD1	.
CASSLGQGPAYEQYF	TGTGCCAGCAGCTTAGGGCAGGGGCCGGCCTACGAGCAGTACTTC	TRBV7-3	TRBJ2-7	.	.
CASSHVGQTDTQYF	TGTGCCAGCAGCCACGTCGGACAAACAGATACGCAGTATTTT	TRBV4-2	TRBJ2-3	.	.
CASSRGTENTEAFF	TGTGCCAGCAGTCGTGGGACAGAGAACACTGAAGCTTTCTTT	TRBV6-6	TRBJ1-1	TRBD1	.
CASSLNTEAFF	TGTGCCAGCAGCCTCAACACTGAAGCTTTCTTT	TRBV7-2	TRBJ1-1	.	few
CASSKRLGGTDTQYF	TGTGCCAGTAGTAAACGACTAGGAGGCACAGATACGCAGTATTTT	TRBV19	TRBJ2-3	.	.
CASTERGLPGDTQYF	TGTGCCAGCACCGAGCGGGGTTTACCCGGAGATACGCAGTATTTT	TRBV11-3	TRBJ2-3	TRBD2	once
CAISVNSKDRTGTEAFF	TGTGCCATCAGTGTCAATTCGAAGGACAGGACTGGGACTGAAGCTTTCTTT	TRBV6-1	TRBJ1-1	TRBD1	.
CASRVGYNSPLHF	TGCGCCAGCAGGGTCGGCTATAATTCACCCCTCCACTTT	TRBV5-1	TRBJ1-6	.	.
CASSSGTGEMNTGELFF	TGTGCCAGCAGCTCCGGGACAGGGGAAATGAACACCGGGGAGCTGTTTTTT	TRBV7-3	TRBJ2-2	TRBD1	once
CASSSRPEEQFF	TGTGCCAGCAGCTCCCGCCCGGAGGAGCAGTTCTTC	TRBV9	TRBJ2-1	.	once
CASTLIQGEDYGYTF	TGTGCCAGCACCCTAATTCAGGGGGAGGACTATGGCTACACCTTC	TRBV28	TRBJ1-2	TRBD1	.
CASSIGGAANYGYTF	TGTGCCAGCAGTATCGGGGGGGCCGCTAACTATGGCTACACCTTC	TRBV6-6	TRBJ1-2	.	.
CASSEQGAQTDTQYF	TGTGCCAGTAGTGAACAGGGGGCGCAGACAGATACGCAGTATTTT	TRBV19	TRBJ2-3	TRBD1	.
CASSMAVGGLQANYGYTF	TGTGCCAGTAGTATGGCGGTGGGAGGACTCCAAGCTAACTATGGCTACACCTTC	TRBV19	TRBJ1-2	.	.
CASRGDPGSLGYGYTF	TGTGCCAGCAGGGGAGACCCCGGGAGTTTGGGCTATGGCTACACCTTC	TRBV5-4	TRBJ1-2	.	.